This TCR beta chain emerged from a study of naive and memory T cell subsets. Study-level findings and limits: Over 95% of naive TCR sequences appeared only once after error correction, unlike memory subsets. Expression changes during T cell differentiation may affect RNA-based TCR counts. Between naive and memory subsets, TCR abundance power law exponents differed. Clonotypes are single alpha or beta chains, not paired receptors.

Two oligonucleotides, mixed equimolar, formed the beta constant-region primer covering TRBC1 and TRBC2. TCRdb ran MiXCR on the UMI-ligation and nested PCR reads and lists one entry per CDR3 protein. The data contain under 40,000 distinct CDR3 sequences, 10% to 15% of them singletons. This clonotype was seen only a few times. Its matching antigen is unknown. What was sequenced was effector memory CD4+ T cells from blood. The subset denotes: effector memory, CD45RA- CD27-. The TCR sequence derives from a human donor in good health.

CDR3 bases: TGTGCCATCAGTGAGCGGTTCTCCTACGAGCAGTACTTC. Amino acids: CAISERFSYEQYF. The chain recombines TRBV10-3 with TRBJ2-7; D gene uncertain. The CDR3 covers 13 residues. Germline V gene data show CDR1 as ENHRY and CDR2 as SYGVKD. V lost 2 bases and J 0 bases, leaving 5 bases between the germline ends.